These 13 T cell receptor beta chains were all obtained from the same sample, sequenced in a study of T-cell reconstitution after alpha-beta-depleted transplantation in children. Unique molecular identifiers tagged the TCRbeta library. TCRdb reprocessed the PCR reads with MiXCR, giving one entry per CDR3 protein. Of fewer than 250,000 distinct CDR3 sequences listed, approximately 15% were seen once; the top ten hold 40% to 50%. The material sequenced was PBMCs, mostly from graft donor cells, taken 360 days after TCRalphabeta/CD19-depleted stem cell transplant. These receptors were obtained from a male patient between 2 and 15 years old who had a stem cell transplant for acute lymphoblastic leukemia, so the T cells may come from the graft donor.

For this clonotype: Its ends do not fully match the called genes, so a read error is possible. The chain joins TRBV4-1 to TRBJ1-1; tentatively, D is TRBD1 (6 bases). Per the germline V gene, CDR1 is MGHRA and CDR2 is YSYEKL. The CDR3 is made up of 12 amino acids. DNA of the CDR3: TGCGCCAGCAGCCAAGATAGTATCCAGGGGATCTTT. Its translation is CASSQDSIQGIF.

V gene TRBV20-1 combines with J gene TRBJ1-3; 8 nucleotides agree with TRBD1. The CDR3 loop spans 14 amino acids. Germline-derived CDR1 and CDR2 are DFQATT and SNEGSKA (reference sequence). With 6 bases clipped from V and 4 bases from J, the junction kept 8 bases outside the gene matches. The CDR3 spells CSAPDRGRGNTIYF. In nucleotides, the CDR3 is TGCAGTGCCCCAGACAGGGGAAGAGGAAACACCATATATTTT.

In the case of this clonotype: Relative to the germline gene, one junction end is altered; a read error may explain this. V and J are TRBV5-1 and TRBJ2-7; D is undetermined. Looked up from germline, CDR1 is SGHRS and CDR2 is YFSETQ. This CDR3 comprises 13 residues. The CDR3 DNA is TGCGCCAGCAGGTTGGTCATTAGCCACGAGCAGTACTTC. Translated: CASRLVISHEQYF.

This chain uses TRBV5-1 with TRBJ1-3; a weak D match, TRBD1 (6 bases). Trimming removed 3 bases at V and 0 bases at J, with 13 bases between. The CDR3 is made up of 16 amino acids. CDR1 is SGHRS, CDR2 YFSETQ, per germline. The CDR3 sequence: CASSSQTGLSGNTIYF. The DNA of the CDR3 is TGCGCCAGCAGCTCACAGACAGGACTCTCTGGAAACACCATATATTTT.

This clonotype was counted ten times or more. This chain joins TRBV6-2 or TRBV6-3 and TRBJ1-5, with D possibly being TRBD1 (5 bases). V lost 6 bases to trimming and J lost 3 bases, with 12 bases between them. CDR3 length: 14 amino acids. Germline assignment: CDR1 MNHEY and CDR2 SVGEGT. CDR3 in amino acids: CASSPTEFNQPQHF. CDR3 bases: TGTGCCAGCAGCCCGACAGAGTTCAATCAGCCCCAGCATTTT.

This clonotype was counted many times. The V call is TRBV5-5, the J call TRBJ2-7; a possible D gene is TRBD1 (6 bases). The CDR3 length is 14 residues. Trimming shortened V by 5 bases and J by 5 bases, and 17 bases separated the two germline ends. Germline loops: CDR1 SGHKS, CDR2 YYEKEE (reference sequence). CDR3 bases: TGTGCCAGCAGTAGGCCACAGGGTGCCCACGAGCAGTACTTC. This encodes CASSRPQGAHEQYF.

The genes are TRBV25-1 and TRBJ1-6, with D unclear. This CDR3 region has 14 residues. Germline CDR1 is MGHDK and CDR2 is SYGVNS. V gave up 1 base and J gave up 10 bases, with 11 bases separating them. CDR3 in DNA: TGTGCCAGCAGTGAATCACGAATCAACTCACCCCTCCACTTT. Amino acids: CASSESRINSPLHF.

Ten or more counts support this clonotype. The rearrangement links TRBV12-3 or TRBV12-4 to TRBJ2-1; D tentatively fits TRBD1 or TRBD2 (5 bases each). The CDR3 runs to 16 residues. Trimming shortened V by 1 base and J by 6 bases, and 16 bases separated the two germline ends. The CDR3 protein is CASSLVQRYGGNEQFF. CDR3 DNA sequence: TGTGCCAGCAGTTTAGTTCAGCGTTATGGGGGCAATGAGCAGTTCTTC.

The gene calls are TRBV20-1 and TRBJ2-7, with 11 bases aligning to TRBD2. This CDR3 has 13 residues. Germline assignment: CDR1 DFQATT and CDR2 SNEGSKA (reference sequence). Unmatched junction bases numbered 4, after V lost 6 bases and J lost 3 bases. The CDR3 nucleotides read TGCAGTGCACGACTAGCGGGGTTCTACGAGCAGTACTTC. This sequence encodes CSARLAGFYEQYF.

The V gene is TRBV15, the J gene TRBJ2-5; 7 bases are shared with TRBD1. The trim removed 4 bases at V and 2 bases at J, leaving 4 bases unmatched. The germline V gene encodes CDR1 LNHNV and CDR2 YYDKDF (reference sequence). This CDR3 region has 14 residues. This CDR3 is CATSTRQGQETQYF. The CDR3 DNA sequence: TGTGCCACCAGCACCCGACAGGGACAAGAGACCCAGTACTTC.

In its sample, this clonotype was seen a few times. The genes are TRBV12-3 or TRBV12-4 and TRBJ1-5, with a tentative D call TRBD1 (6 bases). The CDR3 is made up of 17 amino acids. V lost 1 base to trimming and J lost 3 bases, with 16 bases between them. The CDR3: CASSLGSGKGVNQPQHF. The CDR3 bases are TGTGCCAGCAGTTTAGGGTCGGGAAAGGGGGTCAATCAGCCCCAGCATTTT.

The sample holds a few counts of this clonotype. The rearrangement uses TRBV18 and TRBJ1-4, with D unclear. The germline V gene encodes CDR1 KGHSH and CDR2 LQKENI. Trimming cost V 0 bases and J 11 bases, with 10 bases left between them. The CDR3 is made up of 13 amino acids. The CDR3 sequence is CASSPPGVVKLFF. In DNA form, the CDR3 reads TGTGCCAGCTCACCACCGGGAGTGGTGAAACTGTTTTTT.

This clonotype was seen only a few times. The CDR3 DNA reads TGTGCCAGCAGTCCGGGAAAGAACACTGAAGCTTTCTTT. Protein sequence: CASSPGKNTEAFF. The chain couples TRBV12-3 or TRBV12-4 to TRBJ1-1; D is uncertain. The V and J ends lost 5 bases and 1 base respectively, with 8 bases between them. This CDR3 contains 13 residues.